This T cell receptor beta chain appears in the sequencing data of a study of T cell clusters in autoimmune cytopenias. Whole-study findings and limits: TRB repertoire shifts in secondary cytopenia and chronic lymphocytic leukemia mostly reflected lymphoma, not autoimmunity. A dominant lymphoma-associated repertoire apparently masked the cluster-lack signature in secondary cytopenia versus chronic lymphocytic leukemia. Functional roles of the in silico T cell clusters still await experimental validation.

The V gene's germline CDR1 is LNHDA and CDR2 SQIVND (reference sequence). CDR3 length equals 16 residues. Worth noting for this clonotype: Its cognate antigen is unknown.

TRB amplification used approximately 250 ng of peripheral blood genomic DNA. TRB was amplified by touch-down multiplex PCR, primer pools A and B combined. TCRdb processed the multiplex PCR reads again and assigns one entry to each CDR3 protein, with no DNA. The table lists about 12,000 distinct CDR3 sequences. Sequenced input: peripheral blood. This receptor was obtained from a human donor with an autoimmune cytopenia or autoimmune hepatitis (not recorded which). V usage is TRBV19 and J usage is TRBJ2-4; TCRdb's assignment of TRBD1 cannot be checked, as there is no DNA. CDR3 sequence: CASSPRDGLAKNIQYF.